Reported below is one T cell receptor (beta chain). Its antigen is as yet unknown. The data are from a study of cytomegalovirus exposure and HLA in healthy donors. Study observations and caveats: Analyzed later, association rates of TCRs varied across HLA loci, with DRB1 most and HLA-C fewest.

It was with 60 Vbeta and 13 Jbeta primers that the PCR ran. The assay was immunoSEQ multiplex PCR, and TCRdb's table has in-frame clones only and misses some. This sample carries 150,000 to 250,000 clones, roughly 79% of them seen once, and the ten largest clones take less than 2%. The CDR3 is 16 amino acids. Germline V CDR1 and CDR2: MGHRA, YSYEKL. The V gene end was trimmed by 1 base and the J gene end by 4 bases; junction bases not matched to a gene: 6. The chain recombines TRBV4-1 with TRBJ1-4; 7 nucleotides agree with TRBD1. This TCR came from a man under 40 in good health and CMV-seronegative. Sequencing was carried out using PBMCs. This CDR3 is CASSQGRTGFNEKLFF. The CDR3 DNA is TGCGCCAGCAGCCAAGGAAGGACAGGATTTAATGAAAAACTGTTTTTT.